Presented here are 14 T cell receptor beta chains from one specimen sequenced in a study of post-analysis software for immune sequencing data. Study-level results: A few TRBV segments (TRBV5-6, TRBV5-1 and TRBV20-1 among them) occurred more frequently in patients than in controls.

Antigen specificity for these receptors is unknown. Unique molecular identifiers had been added to the TCR beta cDNA libraries. TCRdb independently ran MiXCR on the PCR reads; one entry per CDR3 protein. The table has about 400,000 distinct CDR3 sequences, around 37% seen once. Sequenced: blood. Every receptor here comes from a girl between 5 and 17 years old with multiple sclerosis.

In its sample, this clonotype was seen a few times. This sequence joins TRBV5-1 and TRBJ2-1; TRBD1 might be the D (5 bases). V was clipped by 7 bases and J by 1 base, with 18 bases between them. The CDR3 has 16 amino acids. Germline V gene data show CDR1 as SGHRS and CDR2 as YFSETQ. CDR3 nucleotide sequence: TGCGCCAGCGATCGACTGCCAGGGCATTCCTACAATGAGCAGTTCTTC. Translated: CASDRLPGHSYNEQFF.

The chain has TRBV12-3 or TRBV12-4 and TRBJ2-7; D might be TRBD1 (6 bases). With 4 bases removed from V and 4 bases from J, the gap between germline ends came to 11 bases. The CDR3 extends over 13 amino acids. The CDR3 sequence is CASSWAGQYEQYF. CDR3 bases: TGTGCCAGCAGTTGGGCCGGACAGTACGAGCAGTACTTC.

The V call is TRBV7-2, the J call TRBJ2-5, with 9 positions matching TRBD2. The germline V gene has CDR1 SGHTA and CDR2 FQGNSA. The CDR3 contains 14 residues. The V and J ends lost 5 bases and 11 bases, in that order; junction bases with no gene match: 12. CDR3 DNA sequence: TGTGCCAGCAGCCCTACGGGACTAGCTAAGGAGCAGTACTTC. Translation gives CASSPTGLAKEQYF.

For this clonotype: At one of its ends the junction is not consistent with the germline gene, which may arise from a read error. The chain is built from TRBV2 and TRBJ2-3, with 10 bases that match TRBD2. CDR3 length equals 15 residues. CDR1 SNHLY and CDR2 FYNNEI come from the germline V gene. CDR3 loop: CASFPRLAGTDAQYF. The CDR3 nucleotides are TGTGCCAGCTTTCCCAGACTAGCGGGCACAGATGCGCAGTATTTT. The variable domain in full, completed from reference TRBV2 and TRBJ2-3, reads EPEVTQTPSHQVTQMGQEVILRCVPISNHLYFYWYRQILGQKVEFLVSFYNNEISEKSEIFDDQFSVERPDGSNFTLKIRSTKLEDSAMYFCASFPRLAGTDAQYFGPGTRLTVL.

To note about this clonotype: At one end the junction does not follow the germline gene, possibly because of a read error. V and J are TRBV5-1 and TRBJ2-1; 7 bases agree with TRBD2. This CDR3 spans 14 amino acids. Germline CDR1 is SGHRS and CDR2 is YFSETQ. The CDR3 reads CACSLEGTNNEQFF. The CDR3 bases are TGCGCCTGCAGCTTGGAAGGGACTAACAATGAGCAGTTCTTC.

This rearrangement joins TRBV7-8 to TRBJ2-5; TRBD2 aligns across 10 bases. The trim removed 5 bases at V and 9 bases at J, leaving 12 bases unmatched. This CDR3 is built from 15 residues. Germline V gene sequence: CDR1 SGHVS, CDR2 FQNEAQ. DNA of the CDR3: TGTGCCAGCAGCAGAGGGACTAGCGTAAGGGAGGCCCAGTACTTC. This gives the protein CASSRGTSVREAQYF.

Comment on this clonotype: This may arise from a read error, as a much more abundant clone is one base away. J is TRBJ1-4 and V is TRBV5-1; D gene ambiguous. The CDR3 consists of 15 residues. Trimming pared 4 bases from V and 8 bases from J, leaving 18 bases between. Germline CDR1 is SGHRS and CDR2 is YFSETQ. The CDR3: CASSHTPEQEEKLFF. The CDR3 region has the DNA TGCGCCAGCAGCCACACGCCGGAACAAGAAGAAAAACTGTTTTTT.

The V call is TRBV5-1, the J call TRBJ2-2, with 9 bases that match TRBD2. This CDR3 is built from 16 residues. Germline V gene lookup returns CDR1 SGHRS and CDR2 YFSETQ. The junction had 10 bases not matched to a gene; V was cut back by 4 bases and J by 6 bases. In DNA form, the CDR3 reads TGCGCCAGCAGCGTGGCTGCTAGGACTAGCGCCGGGGAGCTGTTTTTT. Translation gives CASSVAARTSAGELFF.

At least ten counts were recorded for this clonotype. This chain joins TRBV20-1 and TRBJ2-7; 10 nucleotides line up with TRBD2. The CDR3 is 13 residues long. The V and J ends lost 5 bases and 3 bases, in that order; junction bases with no gene match: 4. The germline V gene encodes CDR1 DFQATT and CDR2 SNEGSKA (reference sequence). The CDR3 coding sequence is TGCAGTGCTCTTACTAGCGGGGTCTACGAGCAGTACTTC. Translating it yields CSALTSGVYEQYF.

This clonotype was seen only a few times. J is TRBJ2-1 and V is TRBV10-3; a weak D match, TRBD1 (7 bases). V lost 6 bases, J lost 6 bases, and 12 bases lay in between. This CDR3 has 13 residues. The germline V gene encodes CDR1 ENHRY and CDR2 SYGVKD. CDR3 in amino acids: CAISVQGGNEQFF. The CDR3 DNA follows: TGTGCCATCAGCGTCCAGGGGGGCAATGAGCAGTTCTTC.

This clonotype was seen a handful of times. The chain combines TRBV20-1 with TRBJ1-1; D gene ambiguous. Germline values: CDR1 DFQATT, CDR2 SNEGSKA (reference sequence). Trimming removed 8 bases from V and 1 base from J, with 11 bases in between. CDR3 length: 12 residues. Here the CDR3 reads CSTPGTNTEAFF. The CDR3 bases are TGCAGTACTCCGGGCACGAACACTGAAGCTTTCTTT.

This clonotype has just a few counts. The V gene is TRBV6-5, the J gene TRBJ1-2, with D hard to call. Germline V gene sequence: CDR1 MNHEY, CDR2 SVGAGI. The CDR3 consists of 12 residues. V was pared by 5 bases and J by 6 bases, with 10 bases between. Here the CDR3 DNA reads TGTGCCAGCAGTGGCCGACATAATGGCTACACCTTC. Translation: CASSGRHNGYTF.

This clonotype was counted only a few times. The V gene is TRBV12-3 or TRBV12-4, the J gene TRBJ2-1; tentatively, D is TRBD1 (6 bases). CDR3 size: 14 residues. V lost 6 bases and J 10 bases, leaving 19 bases between the germline ends. For the CDR3, the DNA is TGTGCCAGCAGAAAGACTCCGGGACACGGAGAGCAGTTCTTC. As protein: CASRKTPGHGEQFF.

The chain links TRBV5-6 to TRBJ2-5; perhaps TRBD2 as D (6 bases). Trimming left V 2 bases short and J 0 bases short, with 11 bases between. Germline CDR1 and CDR2: SGHDT and YYEEEE. CDR3 length equals 15 residues. CDR3 sequence reads: CASSLRRAYQETQYF. In DNA, the CDR3 is TGTGCCAGCAGCTTAAGGAGGGCGTACCAAGAGACCCAGTACTTC.